This is a list of T cell receptor beta chains from one sample in a study of T-cell memory formation after mild COVID-19. TCRdb re-called the 5' RACE reads through MiXCR, storing one row per CDR3 protein. The sample carries over 450,000 distinct CDR3 sequences, about a fifth recorded once. Sequences were obtained from PBMCs or a T cell subset sorted from them (not recorded which). The receptors were sampled from an adult woman who had mild COVID-19 (a few samples of this study predate the infection). Cell type and time point are not known. CDR3s leave out the opening cysteine and the closing phenylalanine or tryptophan. The order of the fields is V gene, clone size, J gene, CDR3 protein. Clone size is stated in some rows and not others, as once, few, many or a class when expanded.

V: TRBV27; size: .; J: TRBJ2-3; CDR3: ASRPGPWDTQY
V: TRBV29-1; size: .; J: TRBJ1-2; CDR3: SVLQGESGYT
V: TRBV12-3/TRBV12-4; size: few; J: TRBJ2-7; CDR3: ASRLGGRRAYEQY
V: TRBV5-8; size: .; J: TRBJ2-5; CDR3: ASSFGTRGETQY
V: TRBV7-9; size: few; J: TRBJ2-1; CDR3: ASSLPLRGNEQF
V: TRBV14; size: many; J: TRBJ2-5; CDR3: ASSYTLHETQY
V: TRBV7-9; size: few; J: TRBJ2-1; CDR3: ASSLGGTWGRSDNEQF
V: TRBV5-1; size: many; J: TRBJ2-5; CDR3: ASSLRPQETQY
V: TRBV7-9; size: .; J: TRBJ2-2; CDR3: ASSRSLRAQGSSNTGELF
V: TRBV5-6; size: few; J: TRBJ2-2; CDR3: ASSLRGLRSANTGELF
V: TRBV24-1; size: few; J: TRBJ2-2; CDR3: ATSVWGNTGELF
V: TRBV7-9; size: .; J: TRBJ2-5; CDR3: ASSFLRSGNQETQY
V: TRBV12-5; size: .; J: TRBJ1-2; CDR3: ASGLVLGTLYGYT
V: TRBV5-6; size: many; J: TRBJ2-3; CDR3: ASSRHTDTQY
V: TRBV29-1; size: few; J: TRBJ2-7; CDR3: SVKPGTGFKVYEQY
V: TRBV7-9; size: few; J: TRBJ2-2; CDR3: ASSLVGLHTGELF
V: TRBV7-2; size: few; J: TRBJ2-1; CDR3: ASSPTSGALFEQF
V: TRBV6-1; size: .; J: TRBJ2-3; CDR3: ASITHSGGSTDTQY